The 18 T cell receptor beta chains reported below all come from one sample, sequenced in a study of PD-1 blockade in classical Hodgkin lymphoma. Relapse was seen in all patients after autologous stem cell transplantation, and brentuximab vedotin exposure was variable. Here immunoSEQ multiplex PCR was the method, and the copy in TCRdb shows in-frame clones only, minus some. The sample records approximately 24,000 clones, around 82% being singletons. The source was peripheral blood mononuclear cells (PBMCs), collected before the second cycle of nivolumab. All receptors derive from a human donor with classical Hodgkin lymphoma.

The genes are TRBV5-1 and TRBJ2-7, with D hard to call. Looked up from germline, CDR1 is SGHRS and CDR2 is YFSETQ. This CDR3 region has 13 residues. V dropped 0 bases and J dropped 2 bases, with 6 bases sitting between them. CDR3 nucleotides: TGCGCCAGCAGCTTGGACAGACCCTACGAGCAGTACTTC. Translated: CASSLDRPYEQYF.

V is TRBV5-4 and J is TRBJ1-5, with D hard to call. V was shortened by 3 bases and J by 1 base, with 8 bases between the two germline ends. The CDR3 extends over 14 amino acids. The germline V gene has CDR1 SGHNT and CDR2 YYREEE (reference sequence). CDR3 sequence reads: CASSSIGSNQPQHF. The CDR3 coding sequence is TGTGCCAGCAGCTCTATCGGGAGCAATCAGCCCCAGCATTTT.

This clone appeared a few times. V is TRBV4-1 and J is TRBJ1-5; 10 nucleotides agree with TRBD1. In germline, CDR1 is MGHRA, CDR2 YSYEKL. Unmatched junction bases numbered 7, after V lost 4 bases and J lost 7 bases. This CDR3 region has 15 residues. In nucleotides, the CDR3 is TGCGCCAGCAGCCTAGGGACAGGGGCGCGACAGCCCCAGCATTTT. This codes for CASSLGTGARQPQHF.

This clone was counted only a few times. This chain uses TRBV9 with TRBJ2-2; 7 bases are a match to TRBD2. The CDR3 consists of 14 residues. Trimming removed 0 bases from V and 6 bases from J; junction bases left unmatched: 2. Germline assignment: CDR1 SGDLS and CDR2 YYNGEE. The CDR3, as DNA: TGTGCCAGCAGCGTAGTGGGAGGGGCCGGGGAGCTGTTTTTT. Amino acids: CASSVVGGAGELFF.

The chain recombines TRBV6-6 with TRBJ2-3; unclear D gene. This CDR3 spans 12 amino acids. V lost 0 bases, J lost 5 bases, and 3 bases lay in between. The germline gives CDR1 MNHNY, CDR2 SVGAGI (reference sequence). This CDR3 is CASSYSRDTQYF. The CDR3 DNA reads TGTGCCAGCAGTTACTCGCGAGATACGCAGTATTTT.

The chain has TRBV4-1 and TRBJ2-5; D not certain. Germline lookup yields CDR1 MGHRA and CDR2 YSYEKL. Trimming pared 1 base from V and 0 bases from J, leaving 18 bases between. The CDR3 is made up of 18 amino acids. The CDR3 DNA reads as TGCGCCAGCAGCCAAGGAATCCCCTGGGGATACCACCAAGAGACCCAGTACTTC. Translation gives CASSQGIPWGYHQETQYF.

The chain recombines TRBV5-4 with TRBJ2-5, with D perhaps matching TRBD1 or TRBD2 (7 bases each). The germline V and J ends were trimmed by 9 bases and 0 bases, with 15 bases remaining between them. This CDR3 contains 14 residues. The V gene's germline CDR1 is SGHNT and CDR2 YYREEE (reference sequence). The CDR3 DNA follows: TGTGCCACTACGGGGGGACAGTACCAAGAGACCCAGTACTTC. Protein sequence: CATTGGQYQETQYF.

The chain joins TRBV18 to TRBJ2-5, with 7 bases fitting TRBD2. Germline V CDR1 and CDR2: KGHSH, LQKENI. The CDR3 runs 15 residues. The J segment lost 3 bases and the V segment lost 2 bases, leaving 6 bases of the junction unmatched. The CDR3 bases are TGTGCCAGCTCACCAACGTGGGGGGGTGAAGAGACCCAGTACTTC. As protein: CASSPTWGGEETQYF.

The genes are TRBV6-5 and TRBJ2-2; D possibly corresponds to TRBD2 (5 bases). CDR1 is MNHEY and CDR2 is SVGAGI in the germline V gene. V was cut by 5 bases and J by 8 bases, with 12 bases left in between. The CDR3 has 13 amino acids. CDR3 coding DNA: TGTGCCAGCAGTCTGCCGGGAATAGGGGAGCTGTTTTTT. Amino acids: CASSLPGIGELFF.

This clone was counted a few times. The same CDR3 also results from other DNA sequences found in this sample. The chain recombines TRBV7-9 with TRBJ1-2; D is undetermined. The CDR3 totals 13 residues. Trimming removed 0 bases at V and 5 bases at J, with 7 bases between. Germline V lookup: CDR1 SEHNR, CDR2 FQNEAQ (reference sequence). CDR3 DNA sequence: TGTGCCAGCAGCTTAGCGGGCGGTTATGGCTACACCTTC. It is translated as CASSLAGGYGYTF.

The chain is built from TRBV4-3 and TRBJ2-5; possible D gene TRBD2, 6 bases. Near its end, the DNA agrees better with TRBJ2-7, so the J call may be wrong. Germline CDR1 LGHNA, CDR2 YSLEER. This CDR3 contains 15 residues. In DNA, the CDR3 is TGCGCCAGCAGCCAAGTCCCCGGGAGCTCCTACGAGCAGTACTTC. Its protein is CASSQVPGSSYEQYF.

The chain is built from TRBV18 and TRBJ1-2; possible D gene TRBD1, 5 bases. Deletions cut 3 bases from V and 4 bases from J, with 9 bases between. The CDR3 is 13 amino acids. Germline lookup yields CDR1 KGHSH and CDR2 LQKENI. The CDR3 DNA reads TGTGCCAGCTCACCCGGGACCGGCTATGGCTACACCTTC. This gives the protein CASSPGTGYGYTF.

The chain recombines TRBV7-9 with TRBJ1-4; no clear D. V was pared by 2 bases and J by 7 bases, with 5 bases between. The CDR3 contains 12 residues. Germline CDR1 reads SEHNR; CDR2 reads FQNEAQ (reference sequence). CDR3 region: CASSLRGEKLFF. CDR3 nucleotide sequence: TGTGCCAGCAGCTTACGTGGTGAAAAACTGTTTTTT.

In this sample, this clone turned up a few times. The CDR3 region has the DNA TGTGCCAGCAGTTTGTGGCGGCTTTCCGGGGGGCCCGGGGAGCTGTTTTTT. It translates to CASSLWRLSGGPGELFF. This chain uses TRBV28 with TRBJ2-2; D may be TRBD2 (7 bases). CDR3 length: 17 residues. The germline gives CDR1 MDHEN, CDR2 SYDVKM. V shed 3 bases and J shed 6 bases, with 20 bases lying between them.

The CDR3 bases are TGTGCCAGCAAGTCCAAGCCGAACACTGAAGCTTTCTTT. This translates into CASKSKPNTEAFF. The gene calls are TRBV6-1 and TRBJ1-1; the D is unclear. The ends were cut back, 7 bases at V and 1 base at J, with 10 bases in the middle. The CDR3 is made up of 13 amino acids. The germline gives CDR1 MNHNS, CDR2 SASEGT.

This clone came up a few times. J is TRBJ2-7 and V is TRBV7-2; unclear D gene. Trimming pared 1 base from V and 5 bases from J, leaving 15 bases between. CDR1 and CDR2 (germline): SGHTA, FQGNSA. CDR3 length equals 15 residues. The chain's CDR3 is CASSLVSVSVNEQYF. Written as DNA, the CDR3 is TGTGCCAGCAGCTTAGTAAGCGTGTCGGTCAACGAGCAGTACTTC. Combining the CDR3 with reference TRBV7-2 and TRBJ2-7 gives the whole variable domain GAGVSQSPSNKVTEKGKDVELRCDPISGHTALYWYRQSLGQGLEFLIYFQGNSAPDKSGLPSDRFSAERTGGSVSTLTIQRTQQEDSAVYLCASSLVSVSVNEQYFGPGTRLTVT.

J is TRBJ1-5 and V is TRBV7-2; the D gene is possibly TRBD1 (5 bases). From germline, CDR1 is SGHTA and CDR2 FQGNSA. V lost 1 base and J lost 5, with 6 bases in between. CDR3 length equals 13 residues. CDR3 coding DNA: TGTGCCAGCAGCTTAGTGGGGGATCAGCCCCAGCATTTT. Translating gives CASSLVGDQPQHF.

This chain links TRBV7-8 with TRBJ1-1; no clear D. This CDR3 spans 17 amino acids. Germline CDR1 is SGHVS and CDR2 is FQNEAQ. Trimming shortened V by 1 base and J by 1 base, and 16 bases separated the two germline ends. The CDR3 DNA follows: TGTGCCAGCAGCTTAGAAAGAGTCGGCAGCCCGAACACTGAAGCTTTCTTT. It specifies CASSLERVGSPNTEAFF.